A selection of T cell receptor beta chains follows, all from one sample in a study of blood T cell repertoires in COVID-19. TCRdb's copy holds only in-frame clones and misses some; the assay was immunoSEQ multiplex PCR. The data contain about 280,000 clones, roughly 90% of them seen just once; the ten biggest clones take up roughly 2.1%. The sample consisted of peripheral blood. The receptors stem from a man between 50 and 59 years old with acute or convalescent COVID-19. Each CDR3 is given with its conserved first and last residue. A D gene is named only where the DNA matches it firmly. Clone size appears in some rows only: once, few, many, or a class for an expanded clone.

CASSYLQGEAFF | TGTGCCAGCAGTTACCTCCAGGGGGAAGCTTTCTTT | TRBJ1-1 | many | TRBV6-5 | NA
CASSLYRARDIYTF | TGTGCCAGCAGCCTGTACAGGGCCCGGGATATCTACACCTTC | TRBJ1-2 | NA | TRBV5-4 | NA
CASSERGQVWQPQHF | TGTGCCAGCAGTGAAAGGGGCCAGGTTTGGCAGCCCCAGCATTTT | TRBJ1-5 | NA | TRBV2 | NA
CASSGGLAVSYNEQFF | TGCGCCAGCAGTGGAGGACTAGCGGTCTCCTACAATGAGCAGTTCTTC | TRBJ2-1 | once | TRBV10-1 | TRBD2
CASSFWTSGETGELFF | TGTGCCAGCAGCTTTTGGACTAGCGGGGAGACCGGGGAGCTGTTTTTT | TRBJ2-2 | NA | TRBV7-9 | TRBD2
CASSHRLARGTGELFF | TGTGCCAGCAGCCACCGACTAGCACGCGGCACCGGGGAGCTGTTTTTT | TRBJ2-2 | NA | TRBV14 | TRBD2
CASSHGQGRYEQYF | TGTGCCAGCAGTCATGGACAGGGGCGATACGAGCAGTACTTC | TRBJ2-7 | NA | TRBV14 | TRBD1
CASRGTGDQPQHF | TGTGCCAGCAGGGGGACAGGGGACCAGCCCCAGCATTTT | TRBJ1-5 | NA | TRBV2 | TRBD1
CASSPAGTGVYSEAFF | TGTGCCAGCTCACCCGCCGGGACAGGGGTTTATAGTGAAGCTTTCTTT | TRBJ1-1 | NA | TRBV18 | TRBD1
CATSDSGRGTDTQYF | TGTGCCACCAGTGATTCAGGGAGGGGCACAGATACGCAGTATTTT | TRBJ2-3 | NA | TRBV24-1 | TRBD2
CSVDRPQQGNYGYTF | TGCAGCGTTGACCGACCCCAACAGGGTAACTATGGCTACACCTTC | TRBJ1-2 | NA | TRBV29-1 | NA
CASSRGGFREQFF | TGTGCCAGCAGCCGGGGGGGTTTCCGTGAGCAGTTCTTC | TRBJ2-1 | NA | TRBV5-6 | TRBD2
CASSLDSAGPQHF | TGTGCCAGCAGCTTAGACAGTGCTGGGCCCCAGCATTTT | TRBJ1-5 | once | TRBV5-4 | NA
CSASLRGGLYEQYF | TGCAGTGCTAGTTTGCGGGGGGGCCTATACGAGCAGTACTTC | TRBJ2-7 | NA | TRBV20-1 | TRBD2
CASSQREHAQETQYF | TGTGCCAGCAGCCAACGTGAGCACGCACAAGAGACCCAGTACTTC | TRBJ2-5 | NA | TRBV4-2 | NA
CASSMGRGDGYTF | TGTGCCAGTAGTATGGGGAGGGGAGACGGCTACACCTTC | TRBJ1-2 | NA | TRBV19 | NA
CASGAATNEKLFF | TGTGCCAGCGGGGCCGCAACTAATGAAAAACTGTTTTTT | TRBJ1-4 | NA | TRBV27 | NA
CASSPRLAGDNEQFF | TGTGCCAGCAGCCCGAGACTAGCGGGGGACAATGAGCAGTTCTTC | TRBJ2-1 | NA | TRBV7-3 | TRBD2
CASSYNRGGNQPQHF | TGTGCCAGCAGTTACAACAGGGGAGGCAATCAGCCCCAGCATTTT | TRBJ1-5 | NA | TRBV27 | TRBD1
CASSGSNEKLFF | TGTGCCAGTAGTGGCAGTAATGAAAAACTGTTTTTT | TRBJ1-4 | NA | TRBV19 | NA
CASSQDQGYEQYF | TGCGCCAGCAGCCAAGATCAGGGCTACGAGCAGTACTTC | TRBJ2-7 | NA | TRBV4-1 | NA
CASSERKAASWNQPQHF | TGTGCCAGCAGTGAGCGGAAAGCGGCGAGCTGGAATCAGCCCCAGCATTTT | TRBJ1-5 | NA | TRBV6-1 | NA
CASSLGTGGSTDTQYF | TGTGCCAGCTCGCTCGGGACAGGGGGTAGCACAGATACGCAGTATTTT | TRBJ2-3 | NA | TRBV18 | TRBD1
CSVTSPRLGGREQYF | TGCAGCGTCACCTCACCACGTCTGGGAGGCCGCGAGCAGTACTTC | TRBJ2-7 | once | TRBV29-1 | NA
CASSPQGAPGAFF | TGTGCCAGCTCACCGCAGGGGGCGCCGGGGGCTTTCTTT | TRBJ1-1 | NA | TRBV18 | TRBD1
CASSGQGSGNQPQHF | TGTGCCAGCAGCGGACAGGGATCAGGCAATCAGCCCCAGCATTTT | TRBJ1-5 | NA | TRBV2 | TRBD1
CASSFREEETQYF | TGCGCCAGCAGCTTTCGGGAGGAAGAGACCCAGTACTTC | TRBJ2-5 | NA | TRBV4-1 | TRBD2
CASSLDGGVWNTEAFF | TGTGCCAGCAGCTTGGATGGGGGGGTATGGAACACTGAAGCTTTCTTT | TRBJ1-1 | NA | TRBV5-6 | NA
CASSPNRLPTEAFF | TGTGCCAGCAGCCCGAATCGGTTGCCCACTGAAGCTTTCTTT | TRBJ1-1 | NA | TRBV3-1/TRBV3-2 | NA
CASSLPGRGTDTQYF | TGTGCCAGCAGTTTACCGGGGAGGGGTACAGATACGCAGTATTTT | TRBJ2-3 | NA | TRBV6-2/TRBV6-3 | TRBD2
CATAGQVGNTIYF | TGTGCCACCGCTGGACAGGTTGGAAACACCATATATTTT | TRBJ1-3 | NA | TRBV12-3/TRBV12-4 | TRBD1
CASRPGQGYGYTF | TGTGCCAGCAGGCCGGGACAGGGCTATGGCTACACCTTC | TRBJ1-2 | NA | TRBV5-6 | TRBD1
CAISESPGGSGYTF | TGTGCCATCAGTGAGTCCCCGGGGGGCTCTGGCTACACCTTC | TRBJ1-2 | NA | TRBV10-3 | NA
CASSLTGTGGVEAFF | TGTGCCAGCAGCTTGACCGGGACAGGGGGGGTCGAAGCTTTCTTT | TRBJ1-1 | once | TRBV7-6 | TRBD1
CASSEGPGGSTEAFF | TGTGCCAGCAGTGAAGGTCCAGGGGGTAGCACTGAAGCTTTCTTT | TRBJ1-1 | NA | TRBV6-1 | TRBD1
CSVYVGGKGTEAFF | TGCAGCGTTTACGTGGGGGGGAAGGGCACTGAAGCTTTCTTT | TRBJ1-1 | NA | TRBV29-1 | NA
CASSSGGPGAGNTIYF | TGTGCCAGCAGCTCGGGGGGGCCAGGAGCAGGAAACACCATATATTTT | TRBJ1-3 | NA | TRBV5-6 | NA
CASSEWREIRSMETQYF | TGCGCCAGCAGTGAGTGGCGGGAAATACGGTCGATGGAGACCCAGTACTTC | TRBJ2-5 | NA | TRBV10-1 | NA
CASSERNTGELFF | TGTGCCAGCAGTGAGAGGAACACCGGGGAGCTGTTTTTT | TRBJ2-2 | NA | TRBV2 | NA